Below, 20 T cell receptor beta chains from the same sample are listed, as sequenced in a study of identical twins. TCRdb re-called the 5' RACE reads with MiXCR, one entry per CDR3 protein. The sample contains hundreds of thousands of distinct CDR3 sequences, 21% of which appear only once. This sample also belongs to another study, concerning T cells expressing NK-cell markers.

Sequenced input: PBMCs. These receptors were collected from a woman under 30 in good health.

The V and J genes are TRBV20-1 and TRBJ1-4, with D possibly matching TRBD1 (5 bases). The V and J ends lost 0 bases and 6 bases respectively, with 11 bases between them. Per the germline V gene, CDR1 is DFQATT and CDR2 is SNEGSKA (reference sequence). This CDR3 is 14 amino acids long. In DNA, the CDR3 is TGCAGTGCTAGAGATAGGGGTAGCGATGAAAAACTGTTTTTT. Its protein product is CSARDRGSDEKLFF.

This clonotype has just a few counts. The chain has TRBV3-1 and TRBJ2-1; D gene unclear. Germline loops: CDR1 LGHDT, CDR2 YNNKEL (reference sequence). Trimming left V 1 base short and J 2 bases short, with 6 bases between. The CDR3 has 14 residues. The CDR3 spells CASSQGRPYNEQFF. In nucleotides, the CDR3 is TGTGCCAGCAGCCAAGGAAGGCCCTACAATGAGCAGTTCTTC.

V is TRBV7-9 and J is TRBJ2-3; 8 positions match TRBD2. The J segment lost 5 bases and the V segment lost 5 bases, leaving 12 bases of the junction unmatched. CDR1 is SEHNR, CDR2 FQNEAQ, per germline (reference sequence). The CDR3 sequence is 16 residues long. This CDR3 is CASSISGSSTGDTQYF. Here the CDR3 DNA reads TGTGCCAGCAGCATAAGCGGGAGCTCGACGGGAGATACGCAGTATTTT.

The CDR3 region is CASSLILDFNEQFF. The CDR3, as DNA: TGTGCCAGCAGCTTAATTCTCGATTTCAATGAGCAGTTCTTC. The gene calls are TRBV7-6 and TRBJ2-1; unclear D gene. The CDR3 is made up of 14 amino acids. Trimming removed 2 bases from V and 6 bases from J, with 11 bases in between. Germline V gene lookup returns CDR1 SGHVS and CDR2 FNYEAQ.

The chain has TRBV7-9 and TRBJ2-1; possibly TRBD2 for D (5 bases). Trimming cost V 6 bases and J 5 bases, with 20 bases left between them. Germline V gene data show CDR1 as SEHNR and CDR2 as FQNEAQ (reference sequence). The CDR3 runs 16 residues. The CDR3 DNA reads TGTGCCAGCAGTGGTATCAGGTTTCGGACTCACAATGAGCAGTTCTTC. Protein: CASSGIRFRTHNEQFF.

This clonotype showed up many times. The J gene is TRBJ2-4, the V gene TRBV12-3 or TRBV12-4; TRBD2 matches 8 bases. V shed 0 bases and J 1 base; nucleotides not matched to a gene: 5. There are 17 residues in the CDR3. The CDR3 protein is CASSLAGGRTAKNIQYF. The CDR3 DNA is TGTGCCAGCAGTTTAGCTGGCGGGAGGACGGCCAAAAACATTCAGTACTTC.

The CDR3 DNA sequence: TGTGCCAGCAGTTTATTCATGACAACTGAAGCTTTCTTT. This codes for CASSLFMTTEAFF. The genes are TRBV12-3 or TRBV12-4 and TRBJ1-1; D is unresolved. The V end was cut by 2 bases, the J end by 5 bases, with 9 bases between. The CDR3 loop spans 13 amino acids.

In regard to this clonotype: A read error may account for a junction end that differs from germline. The chain uses TRBV12-3 or TRBV12-4 and TRBJ2-3; tentative D call: TRBD2 (6 bases). The CDR3 spans 14 residues. CDR3 loop: CASSGGSGRDAVDF. CDR3 DNA sequence: TGTGCCAGCAGTGGGGGGAGTGGACGGGACGCGGTCGATTTT.

The chain recombines TRBV29-1 with TRBJ2-3; 11 positions agree with TRBD2. V shed 5 bases, J shed 6 bases, and the junction held 10 bases outside the gene matches. This CDR3 has 15 residues. Per germline, CDR1 SQVTM and CDR2 ANQGSEA. CDR3 sequence (DNA): TGCAGCGTTAGAGTGGGAGCTAGCGGGGGGGATACGCAGTATTTT. The encoded protein is CSVRVGASGGDTQYF.

This clonotype occurred a few times. V is TRBV12-3 or TRBV12-4 and J is TRBJ2-3, with D perhaps TRBD1 (5 bases). The CDR3 is 12 amino acids. Trimming pared 5 bases from V and 9 bases from J, leaving 12 bases between. CDR3 in DNA: TGTGCCAGCAGTCGAGCAGGGTACACGCAGTATTTT. Protein sequence: CASSRAGYTQYF.

This clonotype has a handful of counts. The CDR3 DNA is TGTGCCAGCAGCCATCATCTTGGGTCGGGGTCCGGGACCCAGTACTTC. It encodes CASSHHLGSGSGTQYF. The V gene is TRBV3-1, the J gene TRBJ2-5, with D possibly matching TRBD2 (5 bases). CDR3 size: 16 residues. The V end was cut by 3 bases, the J end by 7 bases, with 21 bases between. The V gene's germline CDR1 is LGHDT and CDR2 YNNKEL (reference sequence).

This clonotype was counted between two and nine times. The V gene is TRBV9, the J gene TRBJ2-5; perhaps D is TRBD1 or TRBD2 (6 bases each). This CDR3 spans 15 amino acids. V was pared by 0 bases and J by 3 bases, with 12 bases between. CDR1 and CDR2 from the germline V gene are SGDLS and YYNGEE. CDR3 sequence reads: CASSVALRGEETQYF. CDR3 nucleotide sequence: TGTGCCAGCAGCGTAGCTCTGAGGGGGGAAGAGACCCAGTACTTC.

This clonotype was counted only a few times. The J gene is TRBJ2-4, the V gene TRBV20-1; perhaps TRBD2 as D (7 bases). Trimming removed 6 bases at V and 5 bases at J, with 14 bases between. Germline V gives CDR1 DFQATT, CDR2 SNEGSKA (reference sequence). This CDR3 contains 13 residues. The CDR3 here is CSADGGGENIQYF. CDR3 nucleotide sequence: TGCAGTGCGGACGGAGGGGGGGAAAACATTCAGTACTTC.

The chain links TRBV20-1 to TRBJ1-4, with D tentatively TRBD1 (5 bases). The ends were cut back, 4 bases at V and 3 bases at J, with 6 bases in the middle. Germline CDR1 and CDR2: DFQATT and SNEGSKA (reference sequence). CDR3 length: 12 residues. This CDR3 reads CSANRPNEKLFF. The CDR3 region has the DNA TGCAGTGCTAACAGGCCTAATGAAAAACTGTTTTTT.

This clonotype showed up just a few times. The rearrangement joins TRBV20-1 to TRBJ2-7; weak D call: TRBD2 (7 bases). Trimming removed 6 bases from V and 7 bases from J, with 19 bases in between. CDR3 length equals 13 residues. Germline-derived CDR1 and CDR2 are DFQATT and SNEGSKA (reference sequence). The CDR3 DNA follows: TGCAGTGCAAAGGGGGGGGGCCCGGGGGAGCAGTACTTC. It yields the protein CSAKGGGPGEQYF.

This clonotype was seen ten or more times. The rearrangement links TRBV29-1 to TRBJ2-5; D is tentatively TRBD1 or TRBD2 (5 bases each). The CDR3 totals 12 residues. Trimming left V 3 bases short and J 6 bases short, with 11 bases between. CDR1 and CDR2 from the germline V gene are SQVTM and ANQGSEA. The DNA for the CDR3 is TGCAGCGTTGACAGGGACGAAAAGACCCAGTACTTC. It encodes CSVDRDEKTQYF.

The gene calls are TRBV20-1 and TRBJ2-1; tentatively, D is TRBD2 (6 bases). The CDR3 spans 15 residues. Trimming left V 3 bases short and J 1 base short, with 13 bases between. CDR1 is DFQATT, CDR2 SNEGSKA, per germline (reference sequence). The CDR3 DNA sequence: TGCAGTGCTAGGCTAAGGGCGGGGTCCTACAATGAGCAGTTCTTC. Its protein product is CSARLRAGSYNEQFF.

This clonotype appeared a few times. This chain connects TRBV7-3 to TRBJ2-6; a weak D match, TRBD2 (5 bases). This CDR3 contains 15 residues. Trimming removed 2 bases from V and 2 bases from J, with 7 bases in between. The germline V gene encodes CDR1 SGHTA and CDR2 FQGTGA. Here the CDR3 reads CASSLPRAGANVLTF. Here the CDR3 DNA reads TGTGCCAGCAGCTTACCGCGGGCTGGGGCCAACGTCCTGACTTTC.

The chain recombines TRBV27 with TRBJ2-1; D perhaps matches TRBD2 (6 bases). The V end was cut by 6 bases, the J end by 4 bases, with 19 bases between. Germline V CDR1 and CDR2: MNHEY, SMNVEV (reference sequence). This CDR3 has 16 amino acids. The CDR3 DNA reads TGTGCCAGCAGCCCTAGAGGAAAGCGGGTGTACAATGAGCAGTTCTTC. Translating it yields CASSPRGKRVYNEQFF.

This clonotype was counted only a few times. V gene TRBV4-2 combines with J gene TRBJ2-1, with D possibly matching TRBD2 (5 bases). CDR1 and CDR2 from the germline V gene are LGHNA and YNFKEQ. Trimming removed 1 base at V and 5 bases at J, with 6 bases between. This CDR3 has 13 residues. The CDR3 sequence: CASSQGTDNEQFF. The CDR3 DNA reads TGTGCCAGCAGCCAAGGGACTGACAATGAGCAGTTCTTC.